This T cell receptor beta chain was identified in a study of beta chain features in type 1 diabetes. Study as a whole: What patients shared with healthy donors was a similar profile of age, gender and cell yields.

What was sequenced were expressed TCRB transcripts, since all of the isolated RNA had been reverse transcribed. Repertoires were generated with immunoSEQ multiplex PCR, while TCRdb's copy carries only in-frame clones and drops some. The data contain 95,000 to 150,000 clones, roughly 17% of them singletons. Findings and limits, study-wide: Moderately but significantly shorter TCRB CDR3s were found in Type 1 diabetes patients in all four CD4+ subsets.

This clone was recorded a few times. Its matching antigen is unknown. The CDR3 length is 14 residues. The ends were cut back, 3 bases at V and 3 bases at J, with 11 bases in the middle. Looked up from germline, CDR1 is SQVTM and CDR2 is ANQGSEA. This clonotype was obtained from a man aged 18 to 29 with type 1 diabetes. The chain has TRBV29-1 and TRBJ2-2, with D possibly TRBD2 on 6 matching bases. Material for sequencing was central memory CD4+ T cells from blood. CDR3 loop: CSVEIGGDTGELFF. In DNA, the CDR3 is TGCAGCGTTGAGATAGGAGGGGACACCGGGGAGCTGTTTTTT.